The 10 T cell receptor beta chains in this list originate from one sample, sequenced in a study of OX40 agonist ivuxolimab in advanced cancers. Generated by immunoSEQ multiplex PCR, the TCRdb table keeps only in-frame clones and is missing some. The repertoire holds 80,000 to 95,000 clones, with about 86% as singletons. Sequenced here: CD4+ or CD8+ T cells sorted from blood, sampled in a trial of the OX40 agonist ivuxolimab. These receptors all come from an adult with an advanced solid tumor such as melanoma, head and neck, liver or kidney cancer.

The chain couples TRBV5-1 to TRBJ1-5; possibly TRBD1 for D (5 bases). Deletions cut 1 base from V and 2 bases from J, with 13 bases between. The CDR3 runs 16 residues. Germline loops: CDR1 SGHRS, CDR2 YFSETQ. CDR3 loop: CASSLTGPPGNQPQHF. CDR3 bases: TGCGCCAGCAGCTTGACAGGCCCCCCGGGCAATCAGCCCCAGCATTTT.

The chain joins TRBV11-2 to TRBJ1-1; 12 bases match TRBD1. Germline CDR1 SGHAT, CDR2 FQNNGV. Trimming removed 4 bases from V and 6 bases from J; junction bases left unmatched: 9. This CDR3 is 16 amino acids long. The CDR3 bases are TGTGCCAGCAGCTCAGCCCGGGACAGGGGGCGATCTGAAGCTTTCTTT. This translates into CASSSARDRGRSEAFF.

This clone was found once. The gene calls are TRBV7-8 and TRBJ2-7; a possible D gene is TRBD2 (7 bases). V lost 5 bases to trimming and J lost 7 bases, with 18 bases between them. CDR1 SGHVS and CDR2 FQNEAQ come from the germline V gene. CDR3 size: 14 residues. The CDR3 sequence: CASSPRGGGSEQYF. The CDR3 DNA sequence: TGTGCCAGCAGCCCGCGAGGGGGGGGGAGTGAGCAGTACTTC.

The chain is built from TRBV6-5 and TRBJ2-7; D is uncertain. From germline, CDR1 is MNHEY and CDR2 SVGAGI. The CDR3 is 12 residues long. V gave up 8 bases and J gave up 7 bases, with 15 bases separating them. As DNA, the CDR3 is TGTGCCAGCGCCACTCACACCCGGGAGCAGTACTTC. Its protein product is CASATHTREQYF.

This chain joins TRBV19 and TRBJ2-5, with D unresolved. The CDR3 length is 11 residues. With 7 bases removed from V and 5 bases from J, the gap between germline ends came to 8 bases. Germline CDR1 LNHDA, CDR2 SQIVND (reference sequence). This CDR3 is CASTAQETQYF. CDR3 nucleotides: TGTGCCAGTACTGCCCAGGAGACCCAGTACTTC.

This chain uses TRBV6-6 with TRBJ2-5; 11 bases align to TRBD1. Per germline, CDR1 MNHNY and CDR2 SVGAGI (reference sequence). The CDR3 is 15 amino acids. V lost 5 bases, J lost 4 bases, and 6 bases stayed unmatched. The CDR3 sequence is CASSMGQGVSETQYF. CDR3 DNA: TGTGCCAGCAGTATGGGACAGGGGGTGTCAGAGACCCAGTACTTC.

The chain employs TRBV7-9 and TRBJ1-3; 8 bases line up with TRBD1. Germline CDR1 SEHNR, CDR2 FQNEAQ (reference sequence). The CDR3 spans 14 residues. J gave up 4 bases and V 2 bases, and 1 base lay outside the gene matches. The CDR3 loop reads CASSLNRGGNTIYF. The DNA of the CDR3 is TGTGCCAGCAGCTTAAACAGGGGGGGAAACACCATATATTTT.

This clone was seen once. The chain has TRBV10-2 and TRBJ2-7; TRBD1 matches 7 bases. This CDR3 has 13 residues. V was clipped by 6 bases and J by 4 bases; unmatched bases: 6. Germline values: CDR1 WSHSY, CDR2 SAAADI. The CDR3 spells CASRPGTEYEQYF. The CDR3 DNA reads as TGCGCCAGCAGACCCGGGACAGAATACGAGCAGTACTTC.

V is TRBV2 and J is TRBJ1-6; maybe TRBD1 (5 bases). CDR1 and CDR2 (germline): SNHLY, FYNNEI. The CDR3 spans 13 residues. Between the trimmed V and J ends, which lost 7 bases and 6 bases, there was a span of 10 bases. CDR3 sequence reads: CASMSQVNSPLHF. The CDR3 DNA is TGTGCCAGCATGTCACAGGTTAATTCACCCCTCCACTTT. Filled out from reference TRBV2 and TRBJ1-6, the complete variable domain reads EPEVTQTPSHQVTQMGQEVILRCVPISNHLYFYWYRQILGQKVEFLVSFYNNEISEKSEIFDDQFSVERPDGSNFTLKIRSTKLEDSAMYFCASMSQVNSPLHFGNGTRLTVT.

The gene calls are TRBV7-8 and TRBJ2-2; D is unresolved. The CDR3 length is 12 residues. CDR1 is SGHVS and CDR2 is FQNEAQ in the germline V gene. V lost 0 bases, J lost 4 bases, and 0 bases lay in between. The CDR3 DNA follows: TGTGCCAGCAGCTTAGCCACCGGGGAGCTGTTTTTT. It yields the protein CASSLATGELFF. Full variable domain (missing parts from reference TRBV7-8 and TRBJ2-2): GAGVSQSPRYKVAKRGQDVALRCDPISGHVSLFWYQQALGQGPEFLTYFQNEAQLDKSGLPSDRFFAERPEGSVSTLKIQRTQQEDSAVYLCASSLATGELFFGEGSRLTVL.